The 9 T cell receptor beta chains below all came from one sample that was sequenced in a study of glioma-infiltrating T cells after dendritic cell vaccination. The repertoire was sequenced with immunoSEQ multiplex PCR; TCRdb's copy has only in-frame clones and lacks some. The profile covers 93,000 or so clones, with over 60% appearing a single time and roughly 5.7% taken by the ten largest. This specimen consisted of blood, obtained before dendritic cell vaccination. These receptors were collected from a human donor with glioblastoma.

The chain recombines TRBV6-5 with TRBJ1-2; possibly TRBD1 for D (5 bases). Germline assignment: CDR1 MNHEY and CDR2 SVGAGI. This CDR3 region has 13 residues. Trimming stripped 6 bases from V and 4 bases from J, with 12 bases between. CDR3 sequence (DNA): TGTGCCAGCAGGGAAAGACAGACCTATGGCTACACCTTC. It codes for CASRERQTYGYTF.

Of note for this clone: Other DNA variants within this sample encode the same CDR3. The chain employs TRBV28 and TRBJ2-3; tentatively, D is TRBD1 (5 bases). The germline CDR1 and CDR2 sequences are MDHEN and SYDVKM. With 3 bases removed from V and 3 bases from J, the gap between germline ends came to 7 bases. CDR3 length: 13 amino acids. The CDR3 is CASSFQGTDTQYF. CDR3 coding DNA: TGTGCCAGCAGTTTCCAGGGAACAGATACGCAGTATTTT. The full variable domain, completed using reference TRBV28 and TRBJ2-3, is DVKVTQSSRYLVKRTGEKVFLECVQDMDHENMFWYRQDPGLGLRLIYFSYDVKMKEKGDIPEGYSVSREKKERFSLILESASTNQTSMYLCASSFQGTDTQYFGPGTRLTVL.

V and J are TRBV5-1 and TRBJ2-3; 11 nucleotides align to TRBD1. The CDR3 contains 13 residues. Germline CDR1 and CDR2: SGHRS and YFSETQ. Trimming at V came to 4 bases and at J to 7 bases, leaving 2 bases not matched to a gene. CDR3 in DNA: TGCGCCAGCAGCGGGGACAGGGGGAATACGCAGTATTTT. Protein: CASSGDRGNTQYF.

This rearrangement joins TRBV18 to TRBJ1-1, with D maybe TRBD1 (6 bases). This CDR3 has 15 residues. The germline gives CDR1 KGHSH, CDR2 LQKENI. V lost 3 bases to trimming and J lost 0 bases, with 11 bases between them. In nucleotides, the CDR3 is TGTGCCAGCTCACCGGGGGGGGCGATGAACACTGAAGCTTTCTTT. Translated: CASSPGGAMNTEAFF.

As DNA, the CDR3 is TGTGCTAGTGGTTTGGTACGGAATGAGCAGTTCTTC. It specifies CASGLVRNEQFF. V and J are TRBV12-5 and TRBJ2-1; D unclear. Trimming left V 0 bases short and J 7 bases short, with 4 bases between. Germline V lookup: CDR1 LGHNT, CDR2 FRNRAP. CDR3 length: 12 residues.

This chain connects TRBV5-4 to TRBJ2-7; 11 bases match TRBD1. J was trimmed by 3 bases and V by 4 bases; bases with no gene match: 6. The CDR3 covers 15 residues. Germline lookup yields CDR1 SGHNT and CDR2 YYREEE (reference sequence). CDR3 nucleotides: TGTGCCAGCAGCCGCAAGGACAGGGGGCTCTACGAGCAGTACTTC. Its translation: CASSRKDRGLYEQYF.

This chain connects TRBV28 to TRBJ2-4; 8 nucleotides agree with TRBD1. From germline, CDR1 is MDHEN and CDR2 SYDVKM. The ends lost 6 bases at V and 1 base at J; junction bases unmatched: 8. This CDR3 comprises 16 residues. CDR3 bases: TGTGCCAGCAGAGGGACAGGCGCCTGGGCCAAAAACATTCAGTACTTC. Its translation: CASRGTGAWAKNIQYF.

V and J are TRBV28 and TRBJ2-4; 8 bases agree with TRBD2. The germline V gene encodes CDR1 MDHEN and CDR2 SYDVKM. V shed 3 bases and J 6 bases; nucleotides not matched to a gene: 7. CDR3 length equals 15 residues. DNA for the CDR3: TGTGCCAGCAGTTTGGGTGGGACTAGTTCAAACATTCAGTACTTC. Amino acid sequence: CASSLGGTSSNIQYF.

This clone was observed a single time. The chain links TRBV5-1 to TRBJ2-3, with 12 bases fitting TRBD1. The junction had 6 bases not matched to a gene; V was cut back by 4 bases and J by 3 bases. CDR3 size: 16 residues. Germline CDR1 SGHRS, CDR2 YFSETQ. The CDR3: CASSRGQGALTDTQYF. CDR3 sequence (DNA): TGCGCCAGCAGCAGGGGACAGGGGGCGCTTACAGATACGCAGTATTTT.